These 22 T cell receptor beta chains came from one sample sequenced in a study of cytotoxic CD8 clonotypes in ibrutinib-treated CLL. Sequenced by immunoSEQ multiplex PCR; TCRdb stores in-frame clones only, minus some. The sample yields about 130,000 clones, roughly 88% seen once. Source: PBMCs, taken after 24 months of ibrutinib treatment. The receptors originated from a human donor with chronic lymphocytic leukemia.

The chain carries TRBV6-6 and TRBJ2-3; possible D gene TRBD1, 5 bases. CDR1 is MNHNY, CDR2 SVGAGI, per germline (reference sequence). Trimming pared 6 bases from V and 0 bases from J, leaving 10 bases between. The CDR3 is made up of 14 amino acids. CDR3 region: CASRGRSSTDTQYF. The CDR3 DNA follows: TGTGCCAGCAGGGGGCGCTCTAGCACAGATACGCAGTATTTT.

This clone was counted between two and nine times. The J gene is TRBJ1-2, the V gene TRBV18; D not resolved. V dropped 2 bases and J dropped 10 bases, with 8 bases sitting between them. In germline, CDR1 is KGHSH, CDR2 LQKENI. This CDR3 is 11 amino acids long. The CDR3 here is CASSPSGAYTF. CDR3 bases: TGTGCCAGCTCACCATCTGGAGCCTACACCTTC.

V usage is TRBV19 and J usage is TRBJ1-4, with D possibly being TRBD1 (6 bases). Germline V gene lookup returns CDR1 LNHDA and CDR2 SQIVND (reference sequence). The CDR3 has 16 residues. With 4 bases removed from V and 4 bases from J, the gap between germline ends came to 16 bases. CDR3 coding DNA: TGTGCCAGTAGTACCGTCCGGGGGGCGTTTAATGAAAAACTGTTTTTT. It translates to CASSTVRGAFNEKLFF.

In its sample, this clone was seen once. The chain joins TRBV18 to TRBJ1-4; possible D gene TRBD1, 6 bases. Trimming shortened V by 0 bases and J by 10 bases, and 12 bases separated the two germline ends. In germline, CDR1 is KGHSH, CDR2 LQKENI. The CDR3 sequence is 14 residues long. The CDR3 spells CASSPPKGRGKLFF. In DNA, the CDR3 is TGTGCCAGCTCACCACCGAAAGGCAGGGGAAAACTGTTTTTT. The whole variable domain, remainder taken from reference TRBV18 and TRBJ1-4, is NAGVMQNPRHLVRRRGQEARLRCSPMKGHSHVYWYRQLPEEGLKFMVYLQKENIIDESGMPKERFSAEFPKEGPSILRIQQVVRGDSAAYFCASSPPKGRGKLFFGSGTQLSVL.

This clone was counted a single time. The rearrangement links TRBV2 to TRBJ2-7, with 8 positions matching TRBD1. This CDR3 is 14 amino acids long. Germline V gene lookup returns CDR1 SNHLY and CDR2 FYNNEI. J lost 4 bases, V lost 7 bases, and 9 bases had no gene match. For the CDR3, the DNA is TGTGCCAGCAAAGGGCAGGGGGCCGGGTACGAGCAGTACTTC. Amino acid sequence: CASKGQGAGYEQYF. Supplemented by reference TRBV2 and TRBJ2-7, the full variable domain reads EPEVTQTPSHQVTQMGQEVILRCVPISNHLYFYWYRQILGQKVEFLVSFYNNEISEKSEIFDDQFSVERPDGSNFTLKIRSTKLEDSAMYFCASKGQGAGYEQYFGPGTRLTVT.

The chain links TRBV7-9 to TRBJ2-7; TRBD1 matches 8 bases. CDR1 and CDR2 from the germline V gene are SEHNR and FQNEAQ (reference sequence). After removal of 8 bases from V and 6 bases from J, the junction contained 12 bases not matched to a gene. This CDR3 has 14 residues. The CDR3 nucleotides read TGTGCCAGCGGACTAAACAGGGGGGTGGGCGAGCAGTACTTC. It encodes CASGLNRGVGEQYF. The variable domain in full, with the rest retrieved from reference TRBV7-9 and TRBJ2-7, is DTGVSQNPRHKITKRGQNVTFRCDPISEHNRLYWYRQTLGQGPEFLTYFQNEAQLEKSRLLSDRFSAERPKGSFSTLEIQRTEQGDSAMYLCASGLNRGVGEQYFGPGTRLTVT.

The chain uses TRBV5-1 and TRBJ1-2; D is perhaps TRBD1 (5 bases). The CDR3 consists of 14 residues. Trimming removed 3 bases at V and 8 bases at J, with 17 bases between. The germline V gene has CDR1 SGHRS and CDR2 YFSETQ. The CDR3 is CASSSGDPGSGYTF. For the CDR3, the DNA is TGCGCCAGCAGCTCTGGGGACCCGGGTAGCGGCTACACCTTC.

The chain combines TRBV5-6 with TRBJ1-2, with 7 nucleotides matching TRBD1. Germline V gives CDR1 SGHDT, CDR2 YYEEEE. This CDR3 region has 14 residues. V was pared by 5 bases and J by 1 base, with 5 bases of the junction left unmatched. In DNA, the CDR3 is TGTGCCAGCAGTACACAGGGGATTAACTATGGCTACACCTTC. It translates to CASSTQGINYGYTF.

The chain has TRBV6-6 and TRBJ1-1, with 7 bases identical to TRBD1. The length of the CDR3 is 15 residues. V trimming: 6 bases; J trimming: 5 bases; junction bases outside the gene matches: 12. Germline V gene sequence: CDR1 MNHNY, CDR2 SVGAGI (reference sequence). The CDR3 region is CASRDPRQGVTEAFF. The CDR3 DNA reads TGTGCCAGCAGGGATCCGAGGCAGGGGGTTACTGAAGCTTTCTTT.

This clone was detected only a few times. This rearrangement joins TRBV5-4 to TRBJ1-2; 8 bases agree with TRBD1. CDR1 is SGHNT, CDR2 YYREEE, per germline (reference sequence). CDR3 length: 13 residues. V shed 3 bases and J 4 bases; nucleotides not matched to a gene: 2. CDR3 nucleotides: TGTGCCAGCAGCTCGACAGGGGCCTATGGCTACACCTTC. It encodes CASSSTGAYGYTF.

J is TRBJ2-7 and V is TRBV6-1; possibly TRBD2 for D (6 bases). This CDR3 contains 15 residues. V was trimmed by 6 bases and J by 3 bases, leaving 18 bases between them. Germline CDR1 and CDR2: MNHNS and SASEGT. The CDR3 DNA reads as TGTGCCAGCAGGAAACTAGCTGGCAACGTCTACGAGCAGTACTTC. Residues: CASRKLAGNVYEQYF.

The CDR3 sequence is CASSQGLAGAVEQYF. In nucleotides, the CDR3 is TGTGCCAGCAGCCAGGGACTAGCGGGAGCCGTAGAGCAGTACTTC. The chain uses TRBV9 and TRBJ2-7; TRBD2 agrees at 14 bases. This CDR3 is built from 15 residues. Germline loops: CDR1 SGDLS, CDR2 YYNGEE. J lost 7 bases, V lost 4 bases, and 7 bases had no gene match.

The genes are TRBV2 and TRBJ2-7; D may be TRBD1 (6 bases). The CDR3 totals 15 residues. With 3 bases removed from V and 11 bases from J, the gap between germline ends came to 23 bases. CDR1 is SNHLY, CDR2 FYNNEI, per germline. CDR3 loop: CASSEYLGTTSGEYF. The CDR3 region has the DNA TGTGCCAGCAGTGAGTATCTCGGGACGACATCAGGGGAGTACTTC.

This chain joins TRBV28 and TRBJ2-7, with D perhaps TRBD1 or TRBD2 (5 bases each). The CDR3 consists of 13 residues. From germline, CDR1 is MDHEN and CDR2 SYDVKM. V lost 7 bases, J lost 0 bases, and 10 bases lay in between. CDR3: CASMGESSYEQYF. The CDR3 DNA follows: TGTGCCAGCATGGGGGAGAGCTCCTACGAGCAGTACTTC.

J is TRBJ2-7 and V is TRBV30; D may be TRBD1 (6 bases). Germline V lookup: CDR1 GTSNPN, CDR2 SVGIG (reference sequence). The CDR3 contains 13 residues. Between the trimmed V and J ends, which lost 0 bases and 1 base, there was a span of 7 bases. This CDR3 reads CAWSVGQSYEQYF. DNA for the CDR3: TGTGCCTGGAGTGTCGGACAGTCCTACGAGCAGTACTTC.

The CDR3 is CASSLDGSRVGEQYF. The CDR3 DNA reads TGTGCCAGCAGCTTAGATGGGTCCAGGGTTGGCGAGCAGTACTTC. This chain uses TRBV7-9 with TRBJ2-7; a possible D gene is TRBD1 (5 bases). Per germline, CDR1 SEHNR and CDR2 FQNEAQ (reference sequence). Trimming took off 1 base at V and 6 bases at J, with 16 bases between the two ends. This CDR3 contains 15 residues.

This chain links TRBV7-4 with TRBJ2-4, with 11 bases lining up with TRBD1. With 1 base clipped from V and 8 bases from J, the junction kept 4 bases outside the gene matches. The CDR3 totals 15 residues. Germline V lookup: CDR1 SGHVT, CDR2 SQSDAQ. The DNA of the CDR3 is TGTGCCAGCAGCTTAGTGGACAGGGGGCTGGACATTCAGTACTTC. It yields the protein CASSLVDRGLDIQYF.

This clone is judged medium-sized. The chain links TRBV28 to TRBJ2-7; the D gene is possibly TRBD2 (7 bases). CDR1 and CDR2 from the germline V gene are MDHEN and SYDVKM. The V end lost 6 bases, the J end lost 5 bases, and 20 bases lay between the germline ends. This CDR3 contains 15 residues. The CDR3 protein is CASSSWSGRGDEQYF. CDR3 DNA: TGTGCCAGCAGCTCCTGGAGTGGGAGGGGGGACGAGCAGTACTTC.

The CDR3 is CASSAGSWGYDGQYF. The CDR3 DNA sequence: TGTGCCAGCAGTGCAGGGAGCTGGGGATACGACGGGCAGTACTTC. The V gene is TRBV6-1, the J gene TRBJ2-7; D might be TRBD1 or TRBD2, each matching 5 bases. This CDR3 has 15 residues. Trimming took off 4 bases at V and 9 bases at J, with 22 bases between the two ends. The V gene's germline CDR1 is MNHNS and CDR2 SASEGT.

The rearrangement uses TRBV28 and TRBJ2-7; 8 positions match TRBD2. The CDR3 runs 16 residues. V lost 7 bases to trimming and J lost 1 base; unmatched junction nucleotides: 12. CDR1 is MDHEN and CDR2 is SYDVKM in the germline V gene. In nucleotides, the CDR3 is TGTGCCAGCACTCGGGGGGGCCAGGGAGCATCCTACGAGCAGTACTTC. It translates to CASTRGGQGASYEQYF.

There are a few counts of this clone. The chain employs TRBV30 and TRBJ1-1; a weak D match, TRBD1 (6 bases). V was shortened by 0 bases and J by 7 bases, with 18 bases between the two germline ends. CDR3 size: 15 residues. The germline gives CDR1 GTSNPN, CDR2 SVGIG (reference sequence). CDR3 coding DNA: TGTGCCTGGAGTGTATTGAGGTGGGGAGGGGGTGAAGCTTTCTTT. This codes for CAWSVLRWGGGEAFF.

This clone was counted a few times. V gene TRBV13 combines with J gene TRBJ2-3; D perhaps matches TRBD2 (5 bases). Germline CDR1 and CDR2: PRHDT and FYEKMQ (reference sequence). Trimming removed 0 bases from V and 1 base from J, with 14 bases in between. The CDR3 sequence is 17 residues long. CDR3 nucleotides: TGTGCCAGCAGCTTAGGCCTACTAGGAGTTGGCACAGATACGCAGTATTTT. Translation gives CASSLGLLGVGTDTQYF.